This passage covers 25 T cell receptor beta chains from one sample sequenced in a study of cytomegalovirus exposure and HLA in healthy donors (TCRdb year 2017). Libraries came from the immunoSEQ multiplex PCR assay. For the multiplex PCR, a mixture combining 60 forward primers for TCR Vbeta segments and 13 reverse primers for TCR Jbeta segments was used. The source is immuneACCESS, and TCRdb retained only in-frame sequences with V and J called. Part of the clones is not carried over; for the studies checked, unresolved V genes explain less than half of this, and the remainder is unexplained. The sample's table lists a count of under 150,000 clones. The top ten hold 2% of the sample. The sample consisted of PBMCs. The receptors shown here come from a woman aged 55-70 years in good health and CMV-seronegative.

This chain uses TRBV5-1 with TRBJ1-2, with unresolved D. Germline loops: CDR1 SGHRS, CDR2 YFSETQ. This CDR3 contains 14 residues. V lost 0 bases to trimming and J lost 4 bases, with 10 bases between them. The CDR3 nucleotides read TGCGCCAGCAGCTTGGTGGGCGATACCTATGGCTACACCTTC. Amino acid sequence: CASSLVGDTYGYTF.

The J gene is TRBJ2-2, the V gene TRBV9; possible D gene TRBD1, 6 bases. CDR1 and CDR2 (germline): SGDLS, YYNGEE. The CDR3 is 15 amino acids. The germline V and J ends were trimmed by 3 bases and 4 bases, with 13 bases remaining between them. CDR3 sequence: CASSEQGVGTGELFF. Written as DNA, the CDR3 is TGTGCCAGCAGCGAACAGGGAGTTGGCACCGGGGAGCTGTTTTTT.

The CDR3: CAISEVGNEQYF. CDR3 DNA: TGTGCCATCAGTGAGGTCGGGAACGAGCAGTACTTC. This chain links TRBV10-3 with TRBJ2-7, with D possibly matching TRBD2 (5 bases). CDR3 length: 12 amino acids. V gave up 2 bases and J gave up 5 bases, with 7 bases separating them. CDR1 is ENHRY and CDR2 is SYGVKD in the germline V gene.

The chain carries TRBV2 and TRBJ2-5, with D possibly TRBD2 on 6 matching bases. Germline V gene sequence: CDR1 SNHLY, CDR2 FYNNEI. This CDR3 comprises 14 residues. V was cut by 2 bases and J by 5 bases, with 12 bases left in between. The CDR3 sequence is CASSELLGGETQYF. DNA of the CDR3: TGTGCCAGCAGTGAACTTTTGGGGGGTGAGACCCAGTACTTC.

The chain uses TRBV7-9 and TRBJ2-1, with 10 bases that match TRBD1. The germline CDR1 and CDR2 sequences are SEHNR and FQNEAQ (reference sequence). The junction had 6 bases not matched to a gene; V was cut back by 4 bases and J by 6 bases. The CDR3 consists of 15 residues. The DNA for the CDR3 is TGTGCCAGCAGCTCGACAGGGGGCGTCGGCAATGAGCAGTTCTTC. Protein: CASSSTGGVGNEQFF.

J is TRBJ1-2 and V is TRBV9; perhaps TRBD1 as D (6 bases). The length of the CDR3 is 15 residues. Trimming cost V 3 bases and J 2 bases, with 14 bases left between them. Germline CDR1 SGDLS, CDR2 YYNGEE. As DNA, the CDR3 is TGTGCCAGCAGCGGAGACGGGACAATAAACTATGGCTACACCTTC. Protein: CASSGDGTINYGYTF.

The chain recombines TRBV5-1 with TRBJ1-1; 8 bases match TRBD1. The CDR3 is 15 residues long. J lost 0 bases, V lost 4 bases, and 5 bases had no gene match. Germline V gene lookup returns CDR1 SGHRS and CDR2 YFSETQ. The CDR3: CASSLRQGMNTEAFF. CDR3 coding DNA: TGCGCCAGCAGCCTCAGACAGGGGATGAACACTGAAGCTTTCTTT.

The genes are TRBV5-1 and TRBJ2-3, with TRBD2 matching 10 bases. The CDR3 spans 12 residues. The V and J ends lost 8 bases and 4 bases, in that order; junction bases with no gene match: 1. The germline V gene has CDR1 SGHRS and CDR2 YFSETQ. This CDR3 is CASTSGADTQYF. The CDR3, as DNA: TGCGCCAGTACTAGCGGGGCAGATACGCAGTATTTT.

The gene calls are TRBV18 and TRBJ1-3; D not resolved. The CDR3 extends over 17 amino acids. V lost 1 base and J lost 2, with 15 bases in between. Germline CDR1 reads KGHSH; CDR2 reads LQKENI. The CDR3 sequence is CASSPRWSGAAGNTIYF. The CDR3 bases are TGTGCCAGCTCACCACGTTGGTCGGGAGCCGCTGGAAACACCATATATTTT.

The V and J genes are TRBV2 and TRBJ2-7; 11 nucleotides line up with TRBD1. Germline CDR1 reads SNHLY; CDR2 reads FYNNEI. V was pared by 5 bases and J by 4 bases, with 4 bases of the junction left unmatched. The CDR3 spans 14 residues. CDR3: CASSRGTGGYEQYF. In DNA form, the CDR3 reads TGTGCCAGCAGTCGCGGGACAGGGGGTTACGAGCAGTACTTC.

For this clone: Other nucleotide sequences in the sample specify the same CDR3. The chain employs TRBV10-1 and TRBJ1-4; D is uncertain. The V end lost 3 bases, the J end lost 2 bases, and 13 bases lay between the germline ends. The germline CDR1 and CDR2 sequences are WNHNN and SYGVQD (reference sequence). The CDR3 is made up of 16 amino acids. CDR3 amino acids: CASSDWSPETNEKLFF. The DNA of the CDR3 is TGCGCCAGCAGTGATTGGAGTCCTGAGACTAATGAAAAACTGTTTTTT.

A word on this clone: Other DNA sequences in the sample encode the same CDR3. The CDR3 bases are TGCGCCAGCAGCTTGGGCGGGGGTTCCTACAATGAGCAGTTCTTC. Protein: CASSLGGGSYNEQFF. The chain links TRBV5-1 to TRBJ2-1; 7 bases are shared with TRBD2. V lost 0 bases, J lost 1 base, and 1 base stayed unmatched. Looked up from germline, CDR1 is SGHRS and CDR2 is YFSETQ. The CDR3 length is 15 residues.

The chain links TRBV25-1 to TRBJ2-3; 8 bases agree with TRBD2. Germline lookup yields CDR1 MGHDK and CDR2 SYGVNS. The V gene end was trimmed by 4 bases and the J gene end by 3 bases; junction bases not matched to a gene: 9. The CDR3 is 16 amino acids. CDR3 region: CASSATLLAVTDTQYF. CDR3 nucleotides: TGTGCCAGCAGTGCTACCCTACTAGCGGTGACAGATACGCAGTATTTT.

This chain links TRBV7-2 with TRBJ1-5, with D tentatively TRBD1 (5 bases). The germline V gene encodes CDR1 SGHTA and CDR2 FQGNSA. The CDR3 length is 15 residues. Trimming left V 2 bases short and J 1 base short, with 9 bases between. The CDR3 coding sequence is TGTGCCAGCAGCTTATATCCAGGGAGCAATCAGCCCCAGCATTTT. It codes for CASSLYPGSNQPQHF.

CDR3 in amino acids: CASSLAGASTDTQYF. DNA for the CDR3: TGCGCCAGCAGCTTGGCAGGGGCCAGCACAGATACGCAGTATTTT. V is TRBV5-1 and J is TRBJ2-3, with a tentative D call TRBD1 (6 bases). V shed 0 bases and J shed 0 bases, with 8 bases lying between them. The length of the CDR3 is 15 residues. CDR1 is SGHRS, CDR2 YFSETQ, per germline.

CDR3 in amino acids: CASSEARGSYNEQFF. CDR3 coding DNA: TGTGCCAGCAGTGAAGCTCGCGGTAGCTACAATGAGCAGTTCTTC. This chain links TRBV2 with TRBJ2-1, with D unclear. CDR1 is SNHLY, CDR2 FYNNEI, per germline. Between the trimmed V and J ends, which lost 0 bases and 3 bases, there was a span of 9 bases. This CDR3 contains 15 residues.

The rearrangement links TRBV4-1 to TRBJ2-3, with 11 bases aligning to TRBD2. Trimming cost V 1 base and J 6 bases; bases outside gene matches: 6. The CDR3 contains 16 residues. The germline CDR1 and CDR2 sequences are MGHRA and YSYEKL. The CDR3 nucleotides are TGCGCCAGCAGCCAAGTAGCGGGGGGGCCCGATGATACGCAGTATTTT. It encodes CASSQVAGGPDDTQYF.

V is TRBV10-2 and J is TRBJ1-6; 7 bases line up with TRBD1. Germline trimming cut 6 bases from V and 6 bases from J; bases unmatched to any gene: 5. Germline CDR1 is WSHSY and CDR2 is SAAADI. CDR3 length: 14 amino acids. The CDR3 DNA is TGCGCCAGCAGCCCCGGGACAGCTAATTCACCCCTCCACTTT. Translating gives CASSPGTANSPLHF.

This rearrangement joins TRBV19 to TRBJ2-2; 10 nucleotides agree with TRBD1. V shed 5 bases, J shed 6 bases, and the junction held 12 bases outside the gene matches. The CDR3 covers 17 residues. Germline lookup yields CDR1 LNHDA and CDR2 SQIVND (reference sequence). The chain's CDR3 is CASSVPTGGPSPGELFF. The CDR3 DNA reads TGTGCCAGTAGTGTGCCGACAGGGGGCCCTTCACCCGGGGAGCTGTTTTTT.

The chain is built from TRBV5-1 and TRBJ1-3; 11 positions match TRBD1. J lost 7 bases, V lost 0 bases, and 0 bases had no gene match. Germline CDR1 SGHRS, CDR2 YFSETQ. This CDR3 has 14 residues. The DNA of the CDR3 is TGCGCCAGCAGCTTGGGGACAGGGGGCAACACCATATATTTT. This translates into CASSLGTGGNTIYF.

The chain carries TRBV10-3 and TRBJ2-7; D is perhaps TRBD1 (8 bases). Germline lookup yields CDR1 ENHRY and CDR2 SYGVKD. This CDR3 spans 16 amino acids. Trimming stripped 5 bases from V and 0 bases from J, with 17 bases between. DNA of the CDR3: TGTGCCATCAGTACAGGGGGGGCGACCAACTCCTACGAGCAGTACTTC. This codes for CAISTGGATNSYEQYF.

V and J are TRBV5-1 and TRBJ1-3, with no clear D. Germline assignment: CDR1 SGHRS and CDR2 YFSETQ. V was trimmed by 5 bases and J by 4 bases, leaving 19 bases between them. The CDR3 extends over 16 amino acids. CDR3 bases: TGCGCCAGCAGAGAGGGAGTTTCTCCTTCCGGAAACACCATATATTTT. Translated, it gives CASREGVSPSGNTIYF.

The chain combines TRBV5-4 with TRBJ2-1, with D perhaps TRBD2 (6 bases). Germline V gene sequence: CDR1 SGHNT, CDR2 YYREEE (reference sequence). The CDR3 totals 15 residues. V was clipped by 0 bases and J by 5 bases, with 12 bases between them. CDR3 region: CASSLAASENNEQFF. CDR3 DNA: TGTGCCAGCAGCTTGGCGGCTAGCGAGAACAATGAGCAGTTCTTC.

Written as DNA, the CDR3 is TGTGCCAGCAGTTTGTCTCCCTACGAGCAGTACTTC. Its protein is CASSLSPYEQYF. The rearrangement uses TRBV6-5 and TRBJ2-7, with D unresolved. Trimming stripped 4 bases from V and 2 bases from J, with 6 bases between. Germline-derived CDR1 and CDR2 are MNHEY and SVGAGI. This CDR3 spans 12 amino acids.

The gene calls are TRBV5-1 and TRBJ1-1; a possible D gene is TRBD1 (5 bases). The germline V gene encodes CDR1 SGHRS and CDR2 YFSETQ. V dropped 4 bases and J dropped 4 bases, with 23 bases sitting between them. The CDR3 contains 17 residues. The CDR3 sequence: CASSRREPNQGPTEAFF. The CDR3 DNA is TGCGCCAGCAGCCGCCGAGAACCGAATCAGGGTCCCACTGAAGCTTTCTTT.